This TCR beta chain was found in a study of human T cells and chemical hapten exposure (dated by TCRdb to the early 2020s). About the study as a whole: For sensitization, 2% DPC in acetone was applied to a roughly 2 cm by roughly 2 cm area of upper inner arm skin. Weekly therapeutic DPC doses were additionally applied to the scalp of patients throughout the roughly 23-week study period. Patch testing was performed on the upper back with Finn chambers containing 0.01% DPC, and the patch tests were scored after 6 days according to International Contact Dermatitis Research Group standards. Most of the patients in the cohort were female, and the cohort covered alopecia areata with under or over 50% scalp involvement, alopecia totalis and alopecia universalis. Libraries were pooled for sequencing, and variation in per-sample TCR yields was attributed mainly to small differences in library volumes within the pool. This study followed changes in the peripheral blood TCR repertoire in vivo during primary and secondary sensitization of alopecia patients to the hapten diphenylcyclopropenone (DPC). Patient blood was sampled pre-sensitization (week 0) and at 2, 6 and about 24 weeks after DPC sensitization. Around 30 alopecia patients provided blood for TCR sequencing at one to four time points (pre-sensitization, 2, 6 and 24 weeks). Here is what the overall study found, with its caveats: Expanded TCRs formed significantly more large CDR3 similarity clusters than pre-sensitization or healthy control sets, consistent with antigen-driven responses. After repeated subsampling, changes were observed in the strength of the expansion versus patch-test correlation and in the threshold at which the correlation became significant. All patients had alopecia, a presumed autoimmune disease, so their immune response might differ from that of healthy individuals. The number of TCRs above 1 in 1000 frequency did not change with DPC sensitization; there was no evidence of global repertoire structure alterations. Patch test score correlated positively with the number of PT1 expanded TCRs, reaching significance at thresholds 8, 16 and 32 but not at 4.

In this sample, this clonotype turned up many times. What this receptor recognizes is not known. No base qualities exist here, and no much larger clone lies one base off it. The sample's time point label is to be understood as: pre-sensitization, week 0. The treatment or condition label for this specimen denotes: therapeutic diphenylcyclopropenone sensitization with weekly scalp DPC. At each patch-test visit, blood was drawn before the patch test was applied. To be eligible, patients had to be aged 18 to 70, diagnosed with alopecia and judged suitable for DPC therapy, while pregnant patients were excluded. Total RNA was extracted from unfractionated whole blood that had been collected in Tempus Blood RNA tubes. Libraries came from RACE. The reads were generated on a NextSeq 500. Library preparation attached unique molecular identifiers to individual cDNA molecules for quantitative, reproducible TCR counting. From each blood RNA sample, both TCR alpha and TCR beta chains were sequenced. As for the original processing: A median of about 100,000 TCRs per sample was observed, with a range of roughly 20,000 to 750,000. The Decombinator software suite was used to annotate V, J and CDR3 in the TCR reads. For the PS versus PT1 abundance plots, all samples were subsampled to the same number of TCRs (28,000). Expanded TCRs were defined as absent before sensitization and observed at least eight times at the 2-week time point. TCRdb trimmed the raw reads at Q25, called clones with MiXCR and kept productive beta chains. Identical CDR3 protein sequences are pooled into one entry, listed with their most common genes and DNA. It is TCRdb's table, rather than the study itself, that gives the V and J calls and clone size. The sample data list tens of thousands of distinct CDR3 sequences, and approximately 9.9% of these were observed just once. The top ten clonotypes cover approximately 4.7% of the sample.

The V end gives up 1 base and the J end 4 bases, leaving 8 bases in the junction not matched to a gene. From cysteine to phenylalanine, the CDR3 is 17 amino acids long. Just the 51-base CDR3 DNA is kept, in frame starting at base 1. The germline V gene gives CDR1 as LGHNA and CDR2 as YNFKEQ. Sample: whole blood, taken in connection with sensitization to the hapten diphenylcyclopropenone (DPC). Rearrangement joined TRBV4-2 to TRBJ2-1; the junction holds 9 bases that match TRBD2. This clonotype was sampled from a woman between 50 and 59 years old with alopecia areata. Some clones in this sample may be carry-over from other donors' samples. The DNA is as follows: TGTGCCAGCAGCCAAGTTTCTGCGGGAGGGTCATACAATGAGCAGTTCTTC. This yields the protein CASSQVSAGGSYNEQFF.